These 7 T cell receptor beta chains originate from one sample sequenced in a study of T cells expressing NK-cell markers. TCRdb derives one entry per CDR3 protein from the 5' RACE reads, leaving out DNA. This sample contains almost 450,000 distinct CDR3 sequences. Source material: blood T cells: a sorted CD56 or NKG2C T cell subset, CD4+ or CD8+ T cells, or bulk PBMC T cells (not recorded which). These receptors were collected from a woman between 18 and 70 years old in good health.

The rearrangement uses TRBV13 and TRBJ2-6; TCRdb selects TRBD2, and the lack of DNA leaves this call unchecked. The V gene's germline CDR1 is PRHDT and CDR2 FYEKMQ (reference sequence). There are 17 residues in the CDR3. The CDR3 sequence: CASSFGTSKKGANVLTF.

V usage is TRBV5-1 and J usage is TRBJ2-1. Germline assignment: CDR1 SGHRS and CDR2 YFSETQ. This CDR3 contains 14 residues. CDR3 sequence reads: CASSRLDPDNEQFF.

The CDR3 sequence: CSARDYFNSPLHF. The chain couples TRBV20-1 to TRBJ1-6. The CDR3 loop spans 13 amino acids. CDR1 and CDR2 from the germline V gene are DFQATT and SNEGSKA (reference sequence).

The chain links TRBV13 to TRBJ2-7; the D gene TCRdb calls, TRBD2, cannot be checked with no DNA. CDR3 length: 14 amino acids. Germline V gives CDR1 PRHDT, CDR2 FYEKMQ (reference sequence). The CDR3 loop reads CASSPKLAGDEQYF.

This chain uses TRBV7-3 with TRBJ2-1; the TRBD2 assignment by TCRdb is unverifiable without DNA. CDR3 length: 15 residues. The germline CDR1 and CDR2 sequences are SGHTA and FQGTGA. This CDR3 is CASSLSSGGRNEQFF. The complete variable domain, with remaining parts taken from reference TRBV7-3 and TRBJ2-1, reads GAGVSQTPSNKVTEKGKYVELRCDPISGHTALYWYRQSLGQGPEFLIYFQGTGAADDSGLPNDRFFAVRPEGSVSTLKIQRTERGDSAVYLCASSLSSGGRNEQFFGPGTRLTVL.

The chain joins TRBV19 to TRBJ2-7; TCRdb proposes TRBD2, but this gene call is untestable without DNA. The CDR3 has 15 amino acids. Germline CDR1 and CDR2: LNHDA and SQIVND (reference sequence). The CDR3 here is CASSISGTNSYEQYF.

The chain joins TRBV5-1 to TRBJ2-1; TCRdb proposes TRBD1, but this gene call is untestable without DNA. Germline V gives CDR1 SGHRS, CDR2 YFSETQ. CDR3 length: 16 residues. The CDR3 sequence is CASSLEGAGVSNEQFF.